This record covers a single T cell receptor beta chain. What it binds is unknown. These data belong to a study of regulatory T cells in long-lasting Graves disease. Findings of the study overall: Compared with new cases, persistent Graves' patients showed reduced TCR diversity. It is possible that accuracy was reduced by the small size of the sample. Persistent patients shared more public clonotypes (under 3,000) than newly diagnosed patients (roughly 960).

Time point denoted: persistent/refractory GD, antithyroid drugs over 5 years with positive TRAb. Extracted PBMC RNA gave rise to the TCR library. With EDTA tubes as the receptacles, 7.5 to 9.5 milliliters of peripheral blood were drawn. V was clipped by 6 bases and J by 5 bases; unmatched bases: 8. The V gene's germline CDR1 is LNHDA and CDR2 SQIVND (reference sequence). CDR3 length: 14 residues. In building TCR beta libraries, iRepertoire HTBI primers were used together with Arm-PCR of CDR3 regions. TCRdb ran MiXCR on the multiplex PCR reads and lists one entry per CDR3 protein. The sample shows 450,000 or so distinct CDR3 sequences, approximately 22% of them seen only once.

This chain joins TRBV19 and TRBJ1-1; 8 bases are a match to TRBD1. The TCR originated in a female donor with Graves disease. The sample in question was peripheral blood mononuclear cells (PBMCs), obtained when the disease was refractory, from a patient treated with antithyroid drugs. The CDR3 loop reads CASRWTGKSTEAFF. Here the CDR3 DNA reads TGTGCCAGTAGATGGACAGGGAAGAGTACTGAAGCTTTCTTT. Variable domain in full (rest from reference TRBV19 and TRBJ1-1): DGGITQSPKYLFRKEGQNVTLSCEQNLNHDAMYWYRQDPGQGLRLIYYSQIVNDFQKGDIAEGYSVSREKKESFPLTVTSAQKNPTAFYLCASRWTGKSTEAFFGQGTRLTVV.